The 13 T cell receptor beta chains listed next were all sequenced from one sample in a study of blood T cell repertoires in COVID-19. The repertoire was sequenced with immunoSEQ multiplex PCR; TCRdb's copy has only in-frame clones and lacks some. The repertoire consists of 40,000 to 50,000 clones, with 80% to 90% occurring once and the leading ten covering about a sixth. Input material: peripheral blood. The receptors shown here come from a human donor in a cohort sampled during active COVID-19. The donor label of this sample is uncertain.

As DNA, the CDR3 is TGTGCCGTGGACCGGGGTAGCACTGAAGCTTTCTTT. Protein: CAVDRGSTEAFF. The rearrangement links TRBV7-9 to TRBJ1-1; D ambiguous. The CDR3 is 12 residues long. CDR1 is SEHNR, CDR2 FQNEAQ, per germline (reference sequence). The V end lost 11 bases, the J end lost 4 bases, and 14 bases lay between the germline ends.

The chain recombines TRBV6-2 or TRBV6-3 with TRBJ1-2, with D hard to call. This CDR3 is 18 amino acids long. V shed 5 bases and J shed 2 bases, with 24 bases lying between them. The germline gives CDR1 MNHEY, CDR2 SVGEGT. The CDR3 reads CASSPAGLYSTQNYGYTF. In nucleotides, the CDR3 is TGTGCCAGCAGTCCCGCGGGATTGTACTCTACCCAGAACTATGGCTACACCTTC.

This clone was counted between two and nine times. The chain carries TRBV6-5 and TRBJ1-3; D gene unclear. Deletions cut 10 bases from V and 0 bases from J, with 16 bases between. This CDR3 is built from 15 residues. Germline CDR1 MNHEY, CDR2 SVGAGI. The CDR3 loop is CAIPPRELSGNTIYF. CDR3 DNA sequence: TGTGCCATCCCCCCCCGGGAGCTCTCTGGAAACACCATATATTTT.

V is TRBV6-2 or TRBV6-3 and J is TRBJ2-5; TRBD1 is a possible D gene (6 bases). Trimming removed 5 bases at V and 1 base at J, with 14 bases between. The CDR3 has 15 residues. From germline, CDR1 is MNHEY and CDR2 SVGEGT. The CDR3, as DNA: TGTGCCAGCAGTGTCGACAGGTTCTTCCAAGAGACCCAGTACTTC. The encoded protein is CASSVDRFFQETQYF.

V usage is TRBV5-6 and J usage is TRBJ1-1; D gene uncertain. Trimming cost V 4 bases and J 1 base, with 11 bases left between them. Germline V lookup: CDR1 SGHDT, CDR2 YYEEEE. CDR3 size: 14 residues. The CDR3 nucleotides read TGTGCCAGCAGCGATACCGGGAGGAACACTGAAGCTTTCTTT. Encoded protein: CASSDTGRNTEAFF.

This chain joins TRBV2 and TRBJ2-5; D may be TRBD2 (6 bases). CDR3 length: 11 amino acids. Trimming took 9 bases from V and 5 from J, leaving 10 bases between them. In germline, CDR1 is SNHLY, CDR2 FYNNEI. The CDR3 protein is CARRLVETQYF. Here the CDR3 DNA reads TGTGCCAGACGACTAGTCGAGACCCAGTACTTC.

The gene calls are TRBV5-6 and TRBJ1-1; possible D gene TRBD1, 5 bases. The V and J ends lost 7 bases and 1 base respectively, with 20 bases between them. CDR3 size: 16 residues. The V gene's germline CDR1 is SGHDT and CDR2 YYEEEE. The CDR3 reads CASGLAGLFRNTEAFF. The CDR3 region has the DNA TGTGCCAGCGGGTTGGCAGGGCTGTTTAGGAACACTGAAGCTTTCTTT.

V gene TRBV6-1 combines with J gene TRBJ2-5; 7 bases agree with TRBD1. This CDR3 spans 15 amino acids. Germline CDR1 reads MNHNS; CDR2 reads SASEGT. V dropped 6 bases and J dropped 2; count of bases not matched to a gene: 9. In DNA form, the CDR3 reads TGTGCCAGCAGCCGTTCAGGGACAGAGCAAGAGACCCAGTACTTC. Residues: CASSRSGTEQETQYF.

The rearrangement uses TRBV10-3 and TRBJ2-5; 8 bases are a match to TRBD1. The CDR3 is 15 residues long. The germline V gene encodes CDR1 ENHRY and CDR2 SYGVKD. Trimming cost V 6 bases and J 1 base; bases outside gene matches: 7. This CDR3 is CAISSDRGPQETQYF. The CDR3 bases are TGTGCCATCAGCTCCGACAGGGGCCCCCAAGAGACCCAGTACTTC.

V gene TRBV4-3 combines with J gene TRBJ1-3, with 8 nucleotides matching TRBD1. CDR1 LGHNA and CDR2 YSLEER come from the germline V gene. The V segment lost 0 bases and the J segment 4 bases; nucleotides outside the gene matches: 5. This CDR3 is 16 amino acids long. The CDR3 is CASSQESGTGGNTIYF. The CDR3 DNA is TGCGCCAGCAGCCAAGAATCCGGGACAGGAGGAAACACCATATATTTT.

This clone has more than one count but fewer than ten. The V and J genes are TRBV13 and TRBJ2-7; D is perhaps TRBD2 (5 bases). This CDR3 is built from 13 residues. V was clipped by 5 bases and J by 4 bases, with 12 bases between them. From germline, CDR1 is PRHDT and CDR2 FYEKMQ (reference sequence). Here the CDR3 DNA reads TGTGCCAGCAGCCGAGGACTCCTATACGAGCAGTACTTC. Encoded protein: CASSRGLLYEQYF.

This clone was picked up many times. The chain recombines TRBV6-5 with TRBJ2-2, with D possibly being TRBD1 (7 bases). The CDR3 contains 15 residues. Per germline, CDR1 MNHEY and CDR2 SVGAGI. The V and J ends lost 9 bases and 3 bases respectively, with 17 bases between them. The CDR3 reads CASPGRGEDTGELFF. CDR3 DNA: TGTGCCAGTCCCGGCAGGGGGGAGGACACCGGGGAGCTGTTTTTT.

The J gene is TRBJ2-4, the V gene TRBV7-8; TRBD1 matches 7 bases. The CDR3 spans 14 residues. In germline, CDR1 is SGHVS, CDR2 FQNEAQ. V trimming: 7 bases; J trimming: 4 bases; junction bases outside the gene matches: 7. CDR3 region: CASTLGGSKNIQYF. The CDR3 DNA follows: TGTGCCAGCACCCTAGGGGGCAGTAAAAACATTCAGTACTTC.